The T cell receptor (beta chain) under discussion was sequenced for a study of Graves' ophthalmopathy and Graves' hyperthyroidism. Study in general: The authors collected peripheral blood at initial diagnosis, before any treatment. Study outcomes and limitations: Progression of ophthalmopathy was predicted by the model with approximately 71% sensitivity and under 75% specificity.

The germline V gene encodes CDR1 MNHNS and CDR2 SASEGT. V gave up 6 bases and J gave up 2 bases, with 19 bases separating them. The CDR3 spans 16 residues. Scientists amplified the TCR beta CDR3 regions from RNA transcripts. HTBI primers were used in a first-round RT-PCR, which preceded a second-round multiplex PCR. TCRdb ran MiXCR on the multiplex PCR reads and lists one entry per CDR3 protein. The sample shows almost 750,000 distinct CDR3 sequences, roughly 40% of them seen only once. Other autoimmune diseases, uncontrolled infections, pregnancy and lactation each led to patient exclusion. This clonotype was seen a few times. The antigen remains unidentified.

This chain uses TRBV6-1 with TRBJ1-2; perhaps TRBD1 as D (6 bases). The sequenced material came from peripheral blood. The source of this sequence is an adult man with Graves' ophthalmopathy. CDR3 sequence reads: CASRFPRRQGNYGYTF. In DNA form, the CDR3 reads TGTGCCAGCAGATTCCCTCGCCGCCAGGGGAACTATGGCTACACCTTC.